This record covers a single T cell receptor (beta chain). The data originate from a study of blood T cell repertoires in COVID-19. Study context: COVID-19 samples from acute and convalescent phases originated in the United States, Italy and Spain. Nucleic acid was either cDNA or gDNA, and it came from T cells, B-cell-depleted T cells, or PBMCs.

Trimming left V 7 bases short and J 1 base short, with 8 bases between. The CDR3 sequence is 13 residues long. Germline CDR1 is SGHRS and CDR2 is YFSETQ. Assay used: immunoSEQ multiplex PCR; TCRdb lists only in-frame clones, some missing. Of over 120,000 clones in the sample, approximately 87% were seen once. The chain joins TRBV5-1 to TRBJ1-4; no definite D call. This clonotype was sampled from a man between 60 and 75 years old who had recovered from COVID-19. Material for sequencing was PBMCs or T cells enriched from blood (not recorded which). The CDR3 DNA reads as TGCGCCAGCCGACTGGGAACTAATGAAAAACTGTTTTTT. Amino acids: CASRLGTNEKLFF. The full variable domain, its missing parts supplied by reference TRBV5-1 and TRBJ1-4, is KAGVTQTPRYLIKTRGQQVTLSCSPISGHRSVSWYQQTPGQGLQFLFEYFSETQRNKGNFPGRFSGRQFSNSRSEMNVSTLELGDSALYLCASRLGTNEKLFFGSGTQLSVL.